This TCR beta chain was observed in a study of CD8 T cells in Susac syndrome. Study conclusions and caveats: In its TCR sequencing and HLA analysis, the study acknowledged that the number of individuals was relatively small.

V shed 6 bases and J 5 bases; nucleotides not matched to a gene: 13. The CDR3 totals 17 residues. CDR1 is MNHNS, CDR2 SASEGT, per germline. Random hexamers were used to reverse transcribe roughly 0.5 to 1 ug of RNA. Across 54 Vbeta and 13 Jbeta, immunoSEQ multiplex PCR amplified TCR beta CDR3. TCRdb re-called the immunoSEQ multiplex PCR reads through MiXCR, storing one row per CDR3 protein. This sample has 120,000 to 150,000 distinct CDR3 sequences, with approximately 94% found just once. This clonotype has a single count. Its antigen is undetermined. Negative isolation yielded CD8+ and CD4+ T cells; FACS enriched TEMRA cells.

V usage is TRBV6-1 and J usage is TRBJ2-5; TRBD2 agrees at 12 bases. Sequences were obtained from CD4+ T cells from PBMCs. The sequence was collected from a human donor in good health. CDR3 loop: CASRSLAGGWGMETQYF. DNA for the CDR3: TGTGCCAGCAGATCACTAGCGGGAGGTTGGGGGATGGAGACCCAGTACTTC.